The rows below give T cell receptor beta chains drawn from one sample of a study of tumor and adjacent non-tumor tissue in lung cancer. TCRdb passed the multiplex PCR reads through MiXCR, listing each CDR3 protein once. The sample includes 200,000 to 250,000 distinct CDR3 sequences, 70% to 75% of them seen just once. Specimen: lung tumor tissue. The receptors stem from a man aged 60-69 years with non-small cell lung cancer. The CDR3 runs from the conserved cysteine through the conserved F or W. Each record gives: J gene, clone size, V gene, D gene, CDR3 protein, CDR3 DNA. D genes are given only for firm matches. Clone sizes are given selectively: once, few, many, or a class where the clone is expanded.

>TRBJ2-4|-|TRBV20-1|TRBD2
CSARDQGLAKNTQYF
TGCAGTGCTAGGGATCAGGGACTAGCCAAAAACACTCAGTACTTC
>TRBJ2-1|-|TRBV11-2|-
CASSLWRGRNEQLF
TGTGCCAGCAGCTTATGGAGGGGAAGGAATGAGCAGCTCTTC
>TRBJ2-6|-|TRBV4-3|-
CASSQANSGANVLTF
TGCGCCAGCAGCCAGGCCAACTCTGGGGCCAACGTCCTGACTTTC
>TRBJ1-2|-|TRBV20-1|TRBD1
CSTSKGQGNGYTF
TGCAGTACTAGTAAGGGACAGGGGAATGGCTACACCTTC
>TRBJ2-7|-|TRBV6-5|TRBD2
CTSSYVHPGTSGSEGYEQYF
TGTACCAGCAGTTACGTGCACCCAGGGACTAGCGGCTCAGAGGGCTACGAGCAGTACTTC
>TRBJ1-6|-|TRBV4-2|TRBD1
CASSQDVGTGKGSPLHF
TGTGCCAGCAGCCAAGATGTCGGGACAGGTAAAGGTTCACCCCTCCATTTT
>TRBJ1-3|once|TRBV20-1|-
CSASHTGSGNTIYF
TGCAGTGCTAGTCACACGGGCTCTGGAAACACCATATATTTT
>TRBJ2-4|few|TRBV6-1|-
CASTIGTQVKNIQYF
TGTGCCAGCACGATCGGTACCCAAGTCAAAAACATTCAGTATTTC
>TRBJ2-1|-|TRBV12-3/TRBV12-4|TRBD2
CASSSRVSGSYNEHFF
TGTGCCAGCAGTTCCCGGGTTAGCGGGAGTTACAATGAGCACTTCTTC
>TRBJ1-1|-|TRBV7-2|-
CASLTGSVRTEAFF
TGTGCCAGCTTAACGGGAAGTGTGAGGACTGAAGCTTTCTTT
>TRBJ1-6|-|TRBV20-1|-
CSATVTGYNSPLHF
TGCAGTGCAACCGTGACAGGCTATAATTCACCCCTCCACTTT
>TRBJ1-2|-|TRBV5-4|-
CARSSGAFNGYTF
TGTGCCAGAAGCTCCGGGGCATTTAATGGCTACACCTTC
>TRBJ1-2|-|TRBV11-3|-
CASSPRRQVNYAYTF
TGCGCCAGCAGCCCCCGGAGACAAGTTAACTATGCCTACACCTTC
>TRBJ1-6|-|TRBV20-1|-
CNARVSGRTYNSPLHF
TGCAATGCTAGAGTTTCGGGGAGGACCTATAATTCACCCCTCCACTTT
>TRBJ1-1|-|TRBV6-6|-
CASSYSTDGGTEAFF
TGTGCCAGCAGTTACTCGACAGATGGCGGAACTGAAGCTTTCTTT
>TRBJ2-4|-|TRBV11-1|-
CASSDPGGRVDIQYF
TGTGCTAGCAGCGATCCGGGGGGCAGGGTTGACATTCAGTACTTC
>TRBJ2-7|-|TRBV2|-
CASSAVYEQYF
TGTGCCAGCAGTGCCGTTTACGAGCAGTACTTC
>TRBJ2-1|-|TRBV12-3/TRBV12-4|-
CATNSVGHNEPFF
TGTGCCACTAACAGCGTGGGACACAATGAGCCGTTCTTC
>TRBJ2-3|many|TRBV6-2/TRBV6-3|-
CASRGHRDQKRDTQYF
TGTGCCAGCAGGGGACACCGGGACCAAAAACGGGATACGCAGTATTTT
>TRBJ2-5|-|TRBV11-2|-
CASSLDQTRETQYF
TGTGCCAGCAGCTTAGATCAGACTAGAGAGACCCAGTACTTC
>TRBJ2-7|many|TRBV6-6|TRBD2
CASSYLGLAGGSSYEQYF
TGTGCCAGCAGTTACCTTGGACTAGCGGGAGGTTCGTCCTACGAGCAGTACTTC
>TRBJ2-7|-|TRBV11-3|TRBD1
CVSSLGEGTGWSYEQYF
TGTGTCAGCAGCTTAGGTGAAGGGACAGGGTGGAGCTACGAGCAGTACTTC